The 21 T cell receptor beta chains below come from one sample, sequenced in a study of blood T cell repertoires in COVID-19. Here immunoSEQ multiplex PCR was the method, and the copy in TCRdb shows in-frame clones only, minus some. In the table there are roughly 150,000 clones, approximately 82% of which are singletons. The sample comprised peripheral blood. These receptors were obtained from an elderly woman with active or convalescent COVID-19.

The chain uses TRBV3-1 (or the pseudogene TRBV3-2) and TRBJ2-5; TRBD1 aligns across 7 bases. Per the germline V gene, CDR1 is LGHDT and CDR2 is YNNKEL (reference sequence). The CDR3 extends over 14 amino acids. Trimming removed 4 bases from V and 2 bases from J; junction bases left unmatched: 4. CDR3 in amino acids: CASSRTGRQETQYF. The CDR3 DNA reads TGTGCCAGCAGCCGGACAGGTCGGCAAGAGACCCAGTACTTC.

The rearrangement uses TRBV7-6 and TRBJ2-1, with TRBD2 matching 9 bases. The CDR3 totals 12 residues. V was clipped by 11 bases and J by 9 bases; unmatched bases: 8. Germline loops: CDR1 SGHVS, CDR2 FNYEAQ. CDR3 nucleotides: TGTGCCGCTAGCGGGAAGAAGGGTGAGCAGTTCTTC. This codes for CAASGKKGEQFF. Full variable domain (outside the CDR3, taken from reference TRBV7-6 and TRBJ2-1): GAGVSQSPRYKVTKRGQDVALRCDPISGHVSLYWYRQALGQGPEFLTYFNYEAQQDKSGLPNDRFSAERPEGSISTLTIQRTEQRDSAMYRCAASGKKGEQFFGPGTRLTVL.

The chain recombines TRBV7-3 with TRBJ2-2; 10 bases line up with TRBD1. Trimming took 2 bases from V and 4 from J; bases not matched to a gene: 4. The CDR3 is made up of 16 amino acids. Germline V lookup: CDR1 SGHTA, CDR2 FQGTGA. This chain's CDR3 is CASSLRTGGSTGELFF. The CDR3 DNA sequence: TGTGCCAGCAGCTTACGGACAGGGGGAAGCACCGGGGAGCTGTTTTTT.

The CDR3 protein is CATSDPPPGFEQYF. CDR3 DNA: TGTGCCACCAGTGATCCACCTCCCGGGTTCGAGCAGTACTTC. The V and J genes are TRBV24-1 and TRBJ2-7; unclear D gene. The CDR3 consists of 14 residues. Looked up from germline, CDR1 is KGHDR and CDR2 is SFDVKD. The V end was cut by 3 bases, the J end by 6 bases, with 14 bases between.

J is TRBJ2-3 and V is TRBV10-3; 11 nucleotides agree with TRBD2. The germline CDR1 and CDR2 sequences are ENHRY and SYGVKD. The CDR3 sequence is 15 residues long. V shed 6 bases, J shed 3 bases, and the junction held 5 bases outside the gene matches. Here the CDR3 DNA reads TGTGCCATCAGGAACCTAGCGGGGGGAACAGATACGCAGTATTTT. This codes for CAIRNLAGGTDTQYF.

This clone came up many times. CDR3 DNA: TGTGCCAGCCAAGATACGGGTACCGGGGAGCTGTTTTTT. Its translation: CASQDTGTGELFF. The rearrangement joins TRBV28 to TRBJ2-2, with D uncertain. The germline gives CDR1 MDHEN, CDR2 SYDVKM. Trimming cost V 8 bases and J 5 bases, with 12 bases left between them. The CDR3 consists of 13 residues.

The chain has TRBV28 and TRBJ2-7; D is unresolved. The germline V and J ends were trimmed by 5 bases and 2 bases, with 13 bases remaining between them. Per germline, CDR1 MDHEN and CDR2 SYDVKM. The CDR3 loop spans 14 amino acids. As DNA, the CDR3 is TGTGCCAGCAGTCCCCCAGGTGGCCCCTACGAGCAGTACTTC. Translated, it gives CASSPPGGPYEQYF.

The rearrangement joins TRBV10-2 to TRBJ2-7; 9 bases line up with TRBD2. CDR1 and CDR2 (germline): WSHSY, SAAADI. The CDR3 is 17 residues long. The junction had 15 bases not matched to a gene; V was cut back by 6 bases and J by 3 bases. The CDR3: CASRSSWASGISYEQYF. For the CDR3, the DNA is TGCGCCAGCAGATCCTCGTGGGCTAGCGGGATCAGCTACGAGCAGTACTTC.

The CDR3 coding sequence is TGTGCCAGCAGTGAATTATTTAGCGGGGCCCTCACAGATACGCAGTATTTT. Translating it yields CASSELFSGALTDTQYF. The rearrangement uses TRBV6-1 and TRBJ2-3; 8 positions match TRBD2. J lost 2 bases, V lost 2 bases, and 9 bases had no gene match. CDR3 length: 17 residues. Looked up from germline, CDR1 is MNHNS and CDR2 is SASEGT.

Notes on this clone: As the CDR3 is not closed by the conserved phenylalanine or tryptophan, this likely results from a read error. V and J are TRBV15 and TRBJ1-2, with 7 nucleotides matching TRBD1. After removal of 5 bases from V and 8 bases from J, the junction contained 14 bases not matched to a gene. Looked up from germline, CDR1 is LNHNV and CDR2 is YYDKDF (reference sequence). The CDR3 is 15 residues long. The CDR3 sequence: CATSPGTERSRGYTS. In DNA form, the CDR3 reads TGTGCCACCAGCCCCGGGACAGAGAGATCGAGGGGCTACACCTCC.

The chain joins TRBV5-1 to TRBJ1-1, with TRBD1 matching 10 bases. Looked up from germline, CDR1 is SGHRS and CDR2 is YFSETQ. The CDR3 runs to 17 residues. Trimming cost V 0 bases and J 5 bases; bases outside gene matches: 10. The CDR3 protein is CASSLVPGQGRGTEAFF. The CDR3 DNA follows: TGCGCCAGCAGCTTGGTGCCGGGACAGGGGAGAGGGACTGAAGCTTTCTTT.

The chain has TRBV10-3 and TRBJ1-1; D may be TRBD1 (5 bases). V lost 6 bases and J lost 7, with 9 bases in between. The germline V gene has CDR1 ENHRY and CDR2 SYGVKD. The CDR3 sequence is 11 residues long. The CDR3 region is CAIRGALEAFF. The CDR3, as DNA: TGTGCCATCAGAGGGGCGCTTGAAGCTTTCTTT.

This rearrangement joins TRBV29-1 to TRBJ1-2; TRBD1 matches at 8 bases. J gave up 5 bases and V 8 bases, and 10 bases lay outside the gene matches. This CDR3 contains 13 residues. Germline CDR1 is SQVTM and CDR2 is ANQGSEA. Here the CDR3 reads CSCDGQGHYGYTF. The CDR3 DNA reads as TGCAGCTGCGATGGACAGGGACATTATGGCTACACCTTC. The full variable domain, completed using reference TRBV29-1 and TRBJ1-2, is SAVISQKPSRDICQRGTSLTIQCQVDSQVTMMFWYRQQPGQSLTLIATANQGSEATYESGFVIDKFPISRPNLTFSTLTVSNMSPEDSSIYLCSCDGQGHYGYTFGSGTRLTVV.

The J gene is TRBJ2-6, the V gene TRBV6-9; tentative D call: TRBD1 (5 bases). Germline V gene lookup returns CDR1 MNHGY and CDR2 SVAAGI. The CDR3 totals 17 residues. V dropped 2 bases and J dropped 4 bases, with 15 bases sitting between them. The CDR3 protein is CASSYPIQGTGANVLTF. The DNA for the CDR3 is TGTGCCAGCAGTTATCCGATCCAGGGAACCGGGGCCAACGTCCTGACTTTC.

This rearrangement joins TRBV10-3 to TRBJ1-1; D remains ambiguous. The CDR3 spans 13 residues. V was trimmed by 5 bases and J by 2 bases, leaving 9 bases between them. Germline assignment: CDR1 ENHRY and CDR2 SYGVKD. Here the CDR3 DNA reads TGTGCCATCAGTTTGGAGCCCAACACTGAAGCTTTCTTT. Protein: CAISLEPNTEAFF.

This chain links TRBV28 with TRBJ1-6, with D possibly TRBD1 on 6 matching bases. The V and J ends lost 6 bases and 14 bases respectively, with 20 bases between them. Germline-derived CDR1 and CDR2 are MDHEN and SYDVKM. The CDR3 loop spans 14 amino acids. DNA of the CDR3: TGTGCCAGCAGACCAGGACAGTCCTGGCTGACCCTCCACTTT. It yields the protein CASRPGQSWLTLHF.

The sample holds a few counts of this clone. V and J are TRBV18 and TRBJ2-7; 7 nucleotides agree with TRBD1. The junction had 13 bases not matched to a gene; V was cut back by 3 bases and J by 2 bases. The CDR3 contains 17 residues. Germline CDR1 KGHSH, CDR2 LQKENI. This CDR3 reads CASSPTRRRQGPYEQYF. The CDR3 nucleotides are TGTGCCAGCTCACCCACGCGCCGCCGACAGGGTCCCTACGAGCAGTACTTC.

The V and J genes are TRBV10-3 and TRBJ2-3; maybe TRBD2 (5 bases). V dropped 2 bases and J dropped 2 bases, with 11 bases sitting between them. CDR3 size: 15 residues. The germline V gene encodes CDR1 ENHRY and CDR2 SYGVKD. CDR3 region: CAISEAVDFTDTQYF. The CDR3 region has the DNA TGTGCCATCAGTGAGGCTGTGGACTTCACAGATACGCAGTATTTT.

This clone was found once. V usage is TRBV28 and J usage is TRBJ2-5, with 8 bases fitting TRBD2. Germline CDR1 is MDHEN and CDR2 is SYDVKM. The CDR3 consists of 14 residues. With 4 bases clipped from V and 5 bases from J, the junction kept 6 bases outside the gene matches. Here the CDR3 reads CASSSSGSWETQYF. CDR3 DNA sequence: TGTGCCAGCAGTTCCAGCGGGAGTTGGGAGACCCAGTACTTC. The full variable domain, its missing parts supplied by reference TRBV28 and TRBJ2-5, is DVKVTQSSRYLVKRTGEKVFLECVQDMDHENMFWYRQDPGLGLRLIYFSYDVKMKEKGDIPEGYSVSREKKERFSLILESASTNQTSMYLCASSSSGSWETQYFGPGTRLLVL.

As DNA, the CDR3 is TGCGCCAGCAGTCAGGCTCTCCGGGACAGGGTGGTATCCCTCCTTTCGTACACGGGGGTCGAGCAGTACTTC. Translated: CASSQALRDRVVSLLSYTGVEQYF. The gene calls are TRBV23-1 and TRBJ2-7, with 9 bases aligning to TRBD1. TRBV23-1 is marked as an open reading frame, function uncertain. CDR3 length: 24 amino acids. V dropped 3 bases and J dropped 6; count of bases not matched to a gene: 36.

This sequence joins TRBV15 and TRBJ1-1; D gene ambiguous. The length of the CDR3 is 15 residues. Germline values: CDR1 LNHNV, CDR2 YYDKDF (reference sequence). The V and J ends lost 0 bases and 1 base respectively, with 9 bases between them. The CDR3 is CATSRDGRSNTEAFF. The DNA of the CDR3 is TGTGCCACCAGCAGAGACGGTCGGTCGAACACTGAAGCTTTCTTT.